A single sample gave rise to the 22 T cell receptor beta chains below, sequenced in a study of T-cell reconstitution after alpha-beta-depleted transplantation in children. This sample's TCRbeta library carried unique molecular identifier barcodes. TCRdb redid the calling of the PCR reads with MiXCR, one entry per CDR3 protein. In the table there are under 300,000 distinct CDR3 sequences, roughly 12% of which are singletons. The material sequenced was peripheral blood, taken 180 days after TCRalphabeta/CD19-depleted stem cell transplant. Every receptor here comes from a male patient between 2 and 10 years old who had a stem cell transplant for chronic granulomatous disease, so the T cells may come from the graft donor.

In regard to this clonotype: Possible read error: a much larger clone is one base away. The CDR3 ends on some other residue instead of the conserved phenylalanine or tryptophan, so this is likely a read error. The chain uses TRBV7-9 and TRBJ1-1, with D tentatively TRBD1 (6 bases). V shed 5 bases and J shed 7 bases, with 23 bases lying between them. The CDR3 loop spans 16 amino acids. CDR1 and CDR2 from the germline V gene are SEHNR and FQNEAQ (reference sequence). The CDR3 region is CASSQKRQVGYFEAFL. The DNA for the CDR3 is TGTGCCAGCAGCCAGAAAAGACAGGTCGGGTACTTTGAAGCTTTCCTT.

This clonotype was counted ten times or more. The genes are TRBV3-1 and TRBJ1-1, with D uncertain. CDR1 is LGHDT and CDR2 is YNNKEL in the germline V gene (reference sequence). V was clipped by 4 bases and J by 0 bases, with 9 bases between them. The CDR3 contains 14 residues. CDR3 nucleotide sequence: TGTGCCAGCAGCCTAAAGGCACTGAACACTGAAGCTTTCTTT. Amino acid sequence: CASSLKALNTEAFF.

The chain is built from TRBV7-9 and TRBJ2-7, with D unclear. The V gene lost 5 bases and the J gene lost 4 bases, with 12 bases spanning the gap. Germline assignment: CDR1 SEHNR and CDR2 FQNEAQ (reference sequence). The CDR3 extends over 13 amino acids. CDR3 loop: CASSGKIMYEQYF. The CDR3 bases are TGTGCCAGCAGCGGGAAAATAATGTACGAGCAGTACTTC.

In this sample, this clonotype turned up a few times. The chain carries TRBV19 and TRBJ1-1; D not resolved. The CDR3 loop spans 11 amino acids. The V and J ends lost 8 bases and 4 bases respectively, with 8 bases between them. Germline values: CDR1 LNHDA, CDR2 SQIVND (reference sequence). The CDR3: CASGISTEAFF. Here the CDR3 DNA reads TGTGCCAGTGGGATCAGCACTGAAGCTTTCTTT.

This clonotype occurred many times. The chain uses TRBV5-1 and TRBJ2-3, with 9 bases aligning to TRBD1. This CDR3 comprises 15 residues. Germline V gene data show CDR1 as SGHRS and CDR2 as YFSETQ. V shed 5 bases and J 1 base; nucleotides not matched to a gene: 5. CDR3: CASRTGGAGTDTQYF. For the CDR3, the DNA is TGCGCCAGCAGAACAGGGGGCGCGGGCACAGATACGCAGTATTTT.

V usage is TRBV14 and J usage is TRBJ2-1; 9 nucleotides align to TRBD2. Looked up from germline, CDR1 is SGHDN and CDR2 is FVKESK. Trimming cost V 5 bases and J 4 bases; bases outside gene matches: 18. This CDR3 contains 19 residues. The DNA for the CDR3 is TGTGCCAGCAGCGATTCCGGGACTAGCACCGAGAAGCGGTACAATGAGCAGTTCTTC. This encodes CASSDSGTSTEKRYNEQFF.

This clonotype has a count of ten or more. The J gene is TRBJ2-5, the V gene TRBV25-1; D may be TRBD1 (5 bases). Between the trimmed V and J ends, which lost 2 bases and 9 bases, there was a span of 10 bases. Germline lookup yields CDR1 MGHDK and CDR2 SYGVNS. This CDR3 contains 12 residues. CDR3 DNA sequence: TGTGCCAGCAGTGAACCCCTAGGGGCCCAGTACTTC. It encodes CASSEPLGAQYF.

The chain couples TRBV4-2 to TRBJ2-3; a weak D match, TRBD2 (5 bases). The CDR3 sequence is 15 residues long. V was pared by 3 bases and J by 3 bases, with 13 bases between. Germline V gene data show CDR1 as LGHNA and CDR2 as YNFKEQ. The chain's CDR3 is CASSQLARRTDTQYF. The DNA of the CDR3 is TGTGCCAGCAGCCAGTTAGCGAGACGGACAGATACGCAGTATTTT.

This clonotype was seen repeatedly, ten times or more. The V gene is TRBV20-1, the J gene TRBJ2-1, with 7 bases identical to TRBD2. After removal of 2 bases from V and 5 bases from J, the junction contained 3 bases not matched to a gene. This CDR3 region has 13 residues. Germline-derived CDR1 and CDR2 are DFQATT and SNEGSKA (reference sequence). The CDR3, as DNA: TGCAGTGCTAGACGGCTAGCGGACAATGAGCAGTTCTTC. This gives the protein CSARRLADNEQFF.

The table lists this clonotype with many counts. The chain carries TRBV9 and TRBJ2-3; 14 bases agree with TRBD2. Trimming took 4 bases from V and 2 from J; bases not matched to a gene: 3. The V gene's germline CDR1 is SGDLS and CDR2 YYNGEE. There are 16 residues in the CDR3. Here the CDR3 reads CASSPGLAGATDTQYF. The CDR3 nucleotides are TGTGCCAGCAGCCCGGGACTAGCGGGGGCCACAGATACGCAGTATTTT.

This clonotype has a count of ten or more. The chain uses TRBV9 and TRBJ2-1; TRBD1 matches at 8 bases. The CDR3 sequence is 14 residues long. J was trimmed by 8 bases and V by 3 bases; bases with no gene match: 7. Germline V CDR1 and CDR2: SGDLS, YYNGEE. This chain's CDR3 is CASSEGHRGDEQFF. Here the CDR3 DNA reads TGTGCCAGCAGCGAGGGCCACAGGGGGGATGAGCAGTTCTTC.

This clonotype was recorded a few times. This chain uses TRBV6-1 with TRBJ2-1, with a tentative D call TRBD2 (5 bases). Germline-derived CDR1 and CDR2 are MNHNS and SASEGT. The CDR3 contains 12 residues. Trimming took off 7 bases at V and 7 bases at J, with 11 bases between the two ends. The CDR3 protein is CASIQAVNEQFF. As DNA, the CDR3 is TGTGCCAGCATTCAAGCGGTGAATGAGCAGTTCTTC.

This clonotype has a count of ten or more. This chain connects TRBV5-1 to TRBJ2-2; a weak D match, TRBD1 (5 bases). Per germline, CDR1 SGHRS and CDR2 YFSETQ. Trimming pared 4 bases from V and 0 bases from J, leaving 13 bases between. CDR3 length: 16 residues. CDR3 amino acids: CASSLRTNSNTGELFF. As DNA, the CDR3 is TGCGCCAGCAGCCTCAGGACAAATTCGAACACCGGGGAGCTGTTTTTT.

This clonotype was picked up many times. The chain has TRBV28 and TRBJ2-7, with TRBD1 matching over 8 bases. CDR3 length equals 13 residues. Germline values: CDR1 MDHEN, CDR2 SYDVKM. J lost 4 bases, V lost 7 bases, and 6 bases had no gene match. The CDR3 protein is CASKGQGFYEQYF. The CDR3 nucleotides read TGTGCCAGCAAAGGACAGGGCTTTTACGAGCAGTACTTC. Drawing the rest from reference TRBV28 and TRBJ2-7, the complete variable domain is DVKVTQSSRYLVKRTGEKVFLECVQDMDHENMFWYRQDPGLGLRLIYFSYDVKMKEKGDIPEGYSVSREKKERFSLILESASTNQTSMYLCASKGQGFYEQYFGPGTRLTVT.

Notes on this clonotype: One end of the junction is discordant with germline, which a read error may explain. The chain combines TRBV25-1 with TRBJ2-1; no firm D call. Germline V CDR1 and CDR2: MGHDK, SYGVNS. There are 14 residues in the CDR3. CDR3 nucleotides: TGTACCAGCAGTGAAGGTTGGGGTGCGAATGAGCAGTTCTTC. Its translation: CTSSEGWGANEQFF.

In its sample, this clonotype was seen many times. The chain recombines TRBV6-5 with TRBJ2-2; no firm D call. Trimming took off 0 bases at V and 6 bases at J, with 5 bases between the two ends. The CDR3 extends over 13 amino acids. The germline CDR1 and CDR2 sequences are MNHEY and SVGAGI. CDR3 residues: CASSYSWPGELFF. In nucleotides, the CDR3 is TGTGCCAGCAGTTACTCGTGGCCCGGGGAGCTGTTTTTT.

This clonotype was observed at least ten times. The V call is TRBV27, the J call TRBJ2-3; D not resolved. Per the germline V gene, CDR1 is MNHEY and CDR2 is SMNVEV (reference sequence). V lost 4 bases, J lost 1 base, and 9 bases lay in between. The CDR3 length is 14 residues. Here the CDR3 DNA reads TGTGCCAGCAGTTGGGCTAGGGGCACAGATACGCAGTATTTT. This sequence encodes CASSWARGTDTQYF.

This clonotype was found many times. The chain has TRBV6-5 and TRBJ2-7; no reliable D call. The CDR3 contains 14 residues. The V end was cut by 0 bases, the J end by 6 bases, with 12 bases between. Looked up from germline, CDR1 is MNHEY and CDR2 is SVGAGI. CDR3 coding DNA: TGTGCCAGCAGTTACTCTATAGGTCCCGCCGAGCAGTACTTC. Translated: CASSYSIGPAEQYF.

This clonotype was seen at least ten times. V usage is TRBV5-1 and J usage is TRBJ1-1, with a tentative D call TRBD1 (6 bases). There are 15 residues in the CDR3. Trimming removed 2 bases from V and 5 bases from J, with 16 bases in between. Per the germline V gene, CDR1 is SGHRS and CDR2 is YFSETQ. DNA of the CDR3: TGCGCCAGCAGCTTTAATGGCAAAGGGGGGACTGAAGCTTTCTTT. Translating gives CASSFNGKGGTEAFF.

Many counts were recorded for this clonotype. The chain is built from TRBV6-5 and TRBJ2-5, with D hard to call. CDR1 is MNHEY and CDR2 is SVGAGI in the germline V gene. Trimming cost V 0 bases and J 5 bases, with 7 bases left between them. CDR3 length equals 13 residues. The CDR3 sequence is CASSYSVVETQYF. CDR3 in DNA: TGTGCCAGCAGTTACTCGGTAGTCGAGACCCAGTACTTC.

Many counts were recorded for this clonotype. CDR3 amino acids: CASSYSSRGLGPLHF. The CDR3 DNA reads as TGTGCCAGCAGTTACTCGAGCAGGGGGTTAGGTCCCCTCCACTTT. This chain connects TRBV6-5 to TRBJ1-6, with 7 bases that match TRBD1. Losses at the gene ends were 0 bases for V and 13 bases for J; bases not matched to a gene: 9. This CDR3 spans 15 amino acids. The V gene's germline CDR1 is MNHEY and CDR2 SVGAGI.

V usage is TRBV5-1 and J usage is TRBJ2-3, with TRBD2 matching 7 bases. Per the germline V gene, CDR1 is SGHRS and CDR2 is YFSETQ. J lost 3 bases, V lost 4 bases, and 11 bases had no gene match. The CDR3 consists of 16 residues. CDR3 protein: CASSPFVGGSTDTQYF. CDR3 in DNA: TGCGCCAGCAGCCCGTTCGTTGGCGGGAGTACAGATACGCAGTATTTT.